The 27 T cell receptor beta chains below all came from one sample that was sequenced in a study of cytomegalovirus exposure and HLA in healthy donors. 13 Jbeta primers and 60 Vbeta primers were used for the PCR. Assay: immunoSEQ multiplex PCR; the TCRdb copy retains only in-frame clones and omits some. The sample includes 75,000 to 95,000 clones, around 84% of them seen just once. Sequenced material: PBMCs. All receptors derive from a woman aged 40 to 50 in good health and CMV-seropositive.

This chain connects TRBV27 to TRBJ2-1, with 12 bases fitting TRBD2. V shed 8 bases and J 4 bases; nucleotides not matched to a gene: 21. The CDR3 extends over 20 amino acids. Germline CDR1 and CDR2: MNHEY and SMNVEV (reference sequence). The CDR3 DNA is TGTGCCAGCCCCCCCGGAGGGAAAGAAAGGACTAGCGGGATTTACAATGAGCAGTTCTTC. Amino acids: CASPPGGKERTSGIYNEQFF.

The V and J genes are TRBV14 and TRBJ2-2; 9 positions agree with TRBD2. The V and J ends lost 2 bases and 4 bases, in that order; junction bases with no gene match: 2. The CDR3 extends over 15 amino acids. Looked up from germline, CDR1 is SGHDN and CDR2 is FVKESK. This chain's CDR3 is CASSQRLAATGELFF. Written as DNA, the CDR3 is TGTGCCAGCAGCCAACGACTAGCGGCCACCGGGGAGCTGTTTTTT. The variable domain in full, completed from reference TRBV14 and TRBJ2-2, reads EAGVTQFPSHSVIEKGQTVTLRCDPISGHDNLYWYRRVMGKEIKFLLHFVKESKQDESGMPNNRFLAERTGGTYSTLKVQPAELEDSGVYFCASSQRLAATGELFFGEGSRLTVL.

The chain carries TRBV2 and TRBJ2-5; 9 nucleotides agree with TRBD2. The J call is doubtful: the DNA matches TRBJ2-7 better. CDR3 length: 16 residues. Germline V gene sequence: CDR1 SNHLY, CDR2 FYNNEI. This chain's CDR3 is CASSWGGRAVIYEQYF. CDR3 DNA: TGTGCCAGCAGTTGGGGCGGGAGGGCCGTTATATACGAGCAGTACTTC.

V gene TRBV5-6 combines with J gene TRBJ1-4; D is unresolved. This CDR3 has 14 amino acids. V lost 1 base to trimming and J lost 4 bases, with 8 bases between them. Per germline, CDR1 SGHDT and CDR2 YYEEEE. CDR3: CASSLTVINEKLFF. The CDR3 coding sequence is TGTGCCAGCAGCTTGACAGTTATTAATGAAAAACTGTTTTTT.

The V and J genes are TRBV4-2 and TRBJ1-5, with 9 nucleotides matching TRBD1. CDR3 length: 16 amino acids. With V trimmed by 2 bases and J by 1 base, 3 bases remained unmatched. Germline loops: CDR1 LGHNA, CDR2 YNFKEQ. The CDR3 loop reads CASSQTGGRSNQPQHF. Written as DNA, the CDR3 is TGTGCCAGCAGCCAAACAGGGGGCAGAAGCAATCAGCCCCAGCATTTT.

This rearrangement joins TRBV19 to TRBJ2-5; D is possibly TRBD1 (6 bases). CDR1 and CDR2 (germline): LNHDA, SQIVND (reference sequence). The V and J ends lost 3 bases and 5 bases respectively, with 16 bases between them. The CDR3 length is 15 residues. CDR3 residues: CASSMGADLAETQYF. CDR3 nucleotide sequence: TGTGCCAGTAGTATGGGGGCGGATCTTGCGGAGACCCAGTACTTC.

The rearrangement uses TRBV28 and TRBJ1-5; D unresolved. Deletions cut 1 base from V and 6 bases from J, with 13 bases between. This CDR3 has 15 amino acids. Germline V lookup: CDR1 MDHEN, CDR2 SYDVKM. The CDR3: CASSLLEIVRQPQHF. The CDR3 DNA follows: TGTGCCAGCAGTTTATTAGAAATAGTCCGTCAGCCCCAGCATTTT.

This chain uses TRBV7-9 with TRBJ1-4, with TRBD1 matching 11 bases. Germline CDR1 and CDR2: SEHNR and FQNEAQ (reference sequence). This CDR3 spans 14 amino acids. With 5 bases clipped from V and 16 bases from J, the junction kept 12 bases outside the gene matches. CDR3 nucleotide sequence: TGTGCCAGCAGCAGAGGACAGGGGGCGCCGGGAGGGTTTTTT. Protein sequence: CASSRGQGAPGGFF.

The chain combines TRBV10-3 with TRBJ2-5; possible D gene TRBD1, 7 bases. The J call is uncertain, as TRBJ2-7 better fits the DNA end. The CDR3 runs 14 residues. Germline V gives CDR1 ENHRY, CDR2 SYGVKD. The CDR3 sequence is CAISRQGGPYEQYF. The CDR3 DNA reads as TGTGCCATCAGCAGACAGGGAGGCCCTTACGAGCAGTACTTC.

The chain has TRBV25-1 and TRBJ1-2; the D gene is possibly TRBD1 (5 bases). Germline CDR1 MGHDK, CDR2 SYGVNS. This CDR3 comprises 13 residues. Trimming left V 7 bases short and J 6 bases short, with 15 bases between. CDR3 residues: CASNGGRGNGYTF. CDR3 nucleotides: TGTGCCAGCAATGGGGGGAGGGGTAATGGCTACACCTTC.

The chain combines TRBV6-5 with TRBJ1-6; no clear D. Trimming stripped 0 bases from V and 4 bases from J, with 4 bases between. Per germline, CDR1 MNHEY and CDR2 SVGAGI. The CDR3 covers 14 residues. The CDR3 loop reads CASSYSEYNSPLHF. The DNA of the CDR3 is TGTGCCAGCAGTTACTCGGAGTATAATTCACCCCTCCACTTT.

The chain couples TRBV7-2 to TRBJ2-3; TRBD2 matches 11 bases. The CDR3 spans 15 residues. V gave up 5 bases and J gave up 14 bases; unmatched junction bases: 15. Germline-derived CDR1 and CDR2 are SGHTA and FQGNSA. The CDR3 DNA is TGTGCCAGCAGCGCCTCTCTAGCGGGAGGTCAACTTCGGTATTTT. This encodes CASSASLAGGQLRYF.

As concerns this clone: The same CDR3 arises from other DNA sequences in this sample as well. The chain's CDR3 is CSARAEETQYF. CDR3 DNA sequence: TGCAGTGCTAGAGCCGAAGAGACCCAGTACTTC. This chain uses TRBV20-1 with TRBJ2-5; D call uncertain. Trimming removed 1 base from V and 3 bases from J, with 3 bases in between. CDR3 length: 11 residues. The germline V gene encodes CDR1 DFQATT and CDR2 SNEGSKA (reference sequence).

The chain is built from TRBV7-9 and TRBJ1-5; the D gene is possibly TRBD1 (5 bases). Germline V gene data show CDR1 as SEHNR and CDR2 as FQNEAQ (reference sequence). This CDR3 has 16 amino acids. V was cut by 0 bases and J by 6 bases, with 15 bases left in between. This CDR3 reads CASSLALGGTIQPQHF. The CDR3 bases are TGTGCCAGCAGCTTAGCGCTGGGGGGAACCATTCAGCCCCAGCATTTT.

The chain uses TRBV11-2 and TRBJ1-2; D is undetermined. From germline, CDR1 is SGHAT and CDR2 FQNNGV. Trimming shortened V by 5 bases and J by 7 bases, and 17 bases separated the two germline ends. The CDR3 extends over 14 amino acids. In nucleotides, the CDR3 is TGTGCCAGCAGCCCCCTGAGAGGGTGGTTTGGCTACACCTTC. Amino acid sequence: CASSPLRGWFGYTF.

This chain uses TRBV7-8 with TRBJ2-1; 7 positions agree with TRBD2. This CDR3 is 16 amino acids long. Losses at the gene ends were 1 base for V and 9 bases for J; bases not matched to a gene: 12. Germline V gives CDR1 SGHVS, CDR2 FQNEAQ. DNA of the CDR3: TGTGCCAGCAGCTTAGTATTCCTACGGGGCGGGGGTGAGCAGTTCTTC. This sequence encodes CASSLVFLRGGGEQFF.

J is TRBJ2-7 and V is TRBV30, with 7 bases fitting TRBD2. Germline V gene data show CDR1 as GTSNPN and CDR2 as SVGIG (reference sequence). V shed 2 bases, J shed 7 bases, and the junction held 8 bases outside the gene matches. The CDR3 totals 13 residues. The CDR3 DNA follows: TGTGCCTGGAGTTGGGGAGGGAAGGAAGAGCAGTACTTC. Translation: CAWSWGGKEEQYF.

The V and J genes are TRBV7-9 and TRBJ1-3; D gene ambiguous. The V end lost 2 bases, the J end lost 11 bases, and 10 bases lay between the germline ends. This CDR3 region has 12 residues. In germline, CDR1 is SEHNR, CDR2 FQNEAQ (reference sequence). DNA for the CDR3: TGTGCCAGCAGCTTACAGTCCGTGCCCATATATTTT. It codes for CASSLQSVPIYF.

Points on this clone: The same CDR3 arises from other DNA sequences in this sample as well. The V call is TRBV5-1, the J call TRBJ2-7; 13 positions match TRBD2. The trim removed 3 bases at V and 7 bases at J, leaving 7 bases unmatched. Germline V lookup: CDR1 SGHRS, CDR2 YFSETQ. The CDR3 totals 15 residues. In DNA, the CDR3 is TGCGCCAGCAGCTCAGGGACTAGCGGGACGGGGGAGCAGTACTTC. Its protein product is CASSSGTSGTGEQYF.

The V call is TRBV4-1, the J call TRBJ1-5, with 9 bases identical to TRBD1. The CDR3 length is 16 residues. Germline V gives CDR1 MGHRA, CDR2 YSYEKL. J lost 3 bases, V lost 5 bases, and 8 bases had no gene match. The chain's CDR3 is CASSNIDRGYNQPQHF. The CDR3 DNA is TGCGCCAGCAGCAATATTGACAGGGGGTACAATCAGCCCCAGCATTTT.

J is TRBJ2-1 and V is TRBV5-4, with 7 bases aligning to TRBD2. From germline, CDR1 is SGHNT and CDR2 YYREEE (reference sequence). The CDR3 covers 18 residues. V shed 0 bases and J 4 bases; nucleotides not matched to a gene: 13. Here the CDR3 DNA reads TGTGCCAGCAGCTTGGGGGGCTCAGGACTAGACATTTACAATGAGCAGTTCTTC. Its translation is CASSLGGSGLDIYNEQFF.

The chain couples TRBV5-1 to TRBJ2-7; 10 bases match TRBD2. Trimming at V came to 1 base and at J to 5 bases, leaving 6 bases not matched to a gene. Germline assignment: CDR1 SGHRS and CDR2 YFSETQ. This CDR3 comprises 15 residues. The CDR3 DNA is TGCGCCAGCAGCTTGAAGTTAGCGGGAGGTCACGAGCAGTACTTC. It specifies CASSLKLAGGHEQYF.

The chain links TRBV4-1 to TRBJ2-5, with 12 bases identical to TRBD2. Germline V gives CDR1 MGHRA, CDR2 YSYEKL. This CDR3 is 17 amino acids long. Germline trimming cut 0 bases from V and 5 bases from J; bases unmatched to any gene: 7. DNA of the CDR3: TGCGCCAGCAGCCAAGATCATCTAGCGGGAGGGCCGGAGACCCAGTACTTC. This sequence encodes CASSQDHLAGGPETQYF.

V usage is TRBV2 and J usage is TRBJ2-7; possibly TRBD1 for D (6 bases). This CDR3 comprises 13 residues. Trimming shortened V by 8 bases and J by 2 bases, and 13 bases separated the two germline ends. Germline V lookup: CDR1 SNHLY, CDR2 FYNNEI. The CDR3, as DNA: TGTGCCAGCGGCCGACAGGTAACCTACGAGCAGTACTTC. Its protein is CASGRQVTYEQYF.

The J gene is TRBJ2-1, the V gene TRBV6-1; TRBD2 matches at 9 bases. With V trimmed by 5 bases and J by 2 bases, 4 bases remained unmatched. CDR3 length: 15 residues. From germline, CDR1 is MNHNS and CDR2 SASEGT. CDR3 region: CASSSSGTAYNEQFF. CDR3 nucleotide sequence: TGTGCCAGCAGTTCTAGCGGGACCGCCTACAATGAGCAGTTCTTC.

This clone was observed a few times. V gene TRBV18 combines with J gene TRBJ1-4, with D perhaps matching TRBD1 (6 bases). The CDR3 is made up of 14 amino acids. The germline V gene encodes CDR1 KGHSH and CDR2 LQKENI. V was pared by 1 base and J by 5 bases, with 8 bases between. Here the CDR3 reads CASSPRRGNEKLFF. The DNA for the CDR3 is TGTGCCAGCTCACCACGCAGGGGAAATGAAAAACTGTTTTTT.

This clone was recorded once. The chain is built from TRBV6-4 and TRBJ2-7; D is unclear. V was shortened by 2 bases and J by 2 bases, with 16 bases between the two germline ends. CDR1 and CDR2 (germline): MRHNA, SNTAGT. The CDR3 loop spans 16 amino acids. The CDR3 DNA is TGTGCCAGCAGTGACACCGACACCCTCCAAGCCTACGAGCAGTACTTC. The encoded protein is CASSDTDTLQAYEQYF.